The T cell receptor beta chain under discussion was sequenced for a study of spatial heterogeneity in lung cancer. Study-level points and caveats: Tracking of tumor mutation counts was seen in expanded intratumoral alpha and beta TCR counts.

This clonotype was counted only a few times. Its antigen is not identified. A single record per CDR3 protein comes from TCRdb applying MiXCR to the 5' RACE reads. The sample has about 16,000 distinct CDR3 sequences; 6.5% to 7% are singletons. Indicated time point: sample taken at primary tumor resection. Tumor, nontumor lung or frozen PBMC supplied whole RNA that was sequenced unsorted. The CDR3 contains 14 residues. The V segment lost 2 bases and the J segment 7 bases; nucleotides outside the gene matches: 6. CDR1 and CDR2 from the germline V gene are SGHRS and YFSETQ. This sequence joins TRBV5-1 and TRBJ2-1; 7 bases align to TRBD2. The clonotype comes from a female donor with early-stage non-small cell lung cancer. The sequences come from lung tumor tissue, collected at surgery. DNA for the CDR3: TGCGCCAGCAGCTTAAGCGGGGAGTGGAATGAGCAGTTCTTC. Translating gives CASSLSGEWNEQFF.